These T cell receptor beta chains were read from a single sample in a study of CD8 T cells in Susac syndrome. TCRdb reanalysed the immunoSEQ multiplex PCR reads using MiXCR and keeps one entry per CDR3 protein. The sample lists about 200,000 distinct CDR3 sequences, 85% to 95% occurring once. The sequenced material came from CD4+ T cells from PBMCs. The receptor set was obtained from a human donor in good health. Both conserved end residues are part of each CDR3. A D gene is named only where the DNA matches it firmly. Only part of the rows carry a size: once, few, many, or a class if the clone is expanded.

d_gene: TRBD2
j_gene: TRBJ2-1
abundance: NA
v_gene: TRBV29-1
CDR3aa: CSGRTSGNEQFF
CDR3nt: TGCAGCGGACGGACTAGCGGCAATGAGCAGTTCTTC

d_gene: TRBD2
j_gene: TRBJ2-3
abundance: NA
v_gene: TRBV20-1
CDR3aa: CSASGRDRTDTQYF
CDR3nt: TGCAGTGCTAGCGGGAGGGACCGCACAGATACGCAGTATTTT

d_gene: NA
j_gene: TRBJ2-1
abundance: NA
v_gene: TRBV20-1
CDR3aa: CSAPSRTLVNEQFF
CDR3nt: TGCAGTGCCCCCTCCCGGACCTTGGTAAATGAGCAGTTCTTC

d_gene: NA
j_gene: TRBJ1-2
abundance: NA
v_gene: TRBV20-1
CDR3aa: CSGYSLSGYTF
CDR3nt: TGCAGTGGCTACAGCCTTAGTGGCTACACCTTC

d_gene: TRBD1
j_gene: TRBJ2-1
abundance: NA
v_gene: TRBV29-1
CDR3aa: CSVAGGPYNEQFF
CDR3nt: TGCAGCGTCGCAGGGGGTCCCTACAATGAGCAGTTCTTC

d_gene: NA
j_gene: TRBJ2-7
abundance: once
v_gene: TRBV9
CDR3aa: CATYHEQYF
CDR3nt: TGTGCCACTTACCACGAGCAGTACTTC

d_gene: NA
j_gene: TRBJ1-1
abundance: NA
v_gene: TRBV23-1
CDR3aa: CASSHPKEQERMNTEAFF
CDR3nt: TGCGCCAGCAGTCACCCCAAAGAGCAGGAACGCATGAACACTGAAGCTTTCTTT

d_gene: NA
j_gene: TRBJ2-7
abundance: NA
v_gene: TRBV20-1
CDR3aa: CSARISLGGSYEQYF
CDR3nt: TGCAGTGCTAGGATTAGCCTCGGAGGCTCCTACGAGCAGTACTTC

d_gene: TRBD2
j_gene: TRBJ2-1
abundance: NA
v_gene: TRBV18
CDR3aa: CASSLGLGPSSYNEQFF
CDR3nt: TGTGCCAGCTCACTGGGACTAGGCCCTAGCTCCTACAATGAGCAGTTCTTC

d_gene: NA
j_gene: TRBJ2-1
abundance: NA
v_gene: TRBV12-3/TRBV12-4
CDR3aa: CASSFWASVGEQFF
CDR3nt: TGTGCCAGCAGTTTCTGGGCTAGCGTTGGTGAGCAGTTCTTC

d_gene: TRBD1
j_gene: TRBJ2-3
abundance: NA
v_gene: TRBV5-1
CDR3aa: CASSQGQDRTDTQYF
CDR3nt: TGCGCCAGCAGCCAGGGACAGGACCGCACAGATACGCAGTATTTT

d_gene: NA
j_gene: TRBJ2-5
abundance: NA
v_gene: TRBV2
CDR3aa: CASILGGPTETQYF
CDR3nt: TGTGCCAGCATTCTTGGGGGCCCCACGGAGACCCAGTACTTC

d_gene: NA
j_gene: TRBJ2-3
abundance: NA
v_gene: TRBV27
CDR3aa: CASRDSHLTDTQYF
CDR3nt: TGTGCCAGCAGAGACTCTCACCTTACAGATACGCAGTATTTT

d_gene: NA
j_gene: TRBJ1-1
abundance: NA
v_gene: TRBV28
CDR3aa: CASSKKTGNTEAFF
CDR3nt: TGTGCCAGCAGTAAAAAGACAGGTAACACTGAAGCTTTCTTT

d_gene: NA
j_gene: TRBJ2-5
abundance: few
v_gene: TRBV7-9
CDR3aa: CASLGVETQYF
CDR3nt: TGTGCCAGCTTAGGGGTGGAGACCCAGTACTTC

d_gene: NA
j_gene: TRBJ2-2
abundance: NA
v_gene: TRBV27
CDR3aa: CASSLSWANGELFF
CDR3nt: TGTGCCAGCAGTTTATCGTGGGCTAACGGGGAGCTGTTTTTT

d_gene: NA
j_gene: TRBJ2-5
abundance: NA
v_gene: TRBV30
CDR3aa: CAWITLDSHKETQYF
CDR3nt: TGTGCCTGGATTACCCTAGACAGCCACAAAGAGACCCAGTACTTC

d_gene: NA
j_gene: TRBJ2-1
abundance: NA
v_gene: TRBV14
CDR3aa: CASSHNNEQFF
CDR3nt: TGTGCCAGCAGCCACAACAATGAGCAGTTCTTC

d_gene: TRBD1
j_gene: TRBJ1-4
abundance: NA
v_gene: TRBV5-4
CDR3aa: CASSIDRGNEKLFF
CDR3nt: TGTGCCAGCAGTATTGACAGGGGTAATGAAAAACTGTTTTTT

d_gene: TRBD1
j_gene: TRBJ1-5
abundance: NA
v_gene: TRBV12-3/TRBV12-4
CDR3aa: CASSWGTGSSNQPQHF
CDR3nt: TGTGCCAGCAGTTGGGGGACAGGGTCGAGCAATCAGCCCCAGCATTTT

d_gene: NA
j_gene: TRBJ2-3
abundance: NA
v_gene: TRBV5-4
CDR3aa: CASSSAGLGGDTQYF
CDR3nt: TGTGCCAGCAGCTCTGCCGGCCTCGGGGGAGATACGCAGTATTTT

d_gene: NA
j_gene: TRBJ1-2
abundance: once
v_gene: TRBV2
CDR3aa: CASSRTELNYGYTF
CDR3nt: TGTGCCAGCAGTAGAACAGAGCTGAACTATGGCTACACCTTC

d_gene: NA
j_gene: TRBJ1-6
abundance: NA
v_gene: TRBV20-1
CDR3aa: CSARLSKVNSPLHF
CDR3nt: TGCAGTGCTAGGTTGTCGAAAGTAAATTCACCCCTCCACTTT

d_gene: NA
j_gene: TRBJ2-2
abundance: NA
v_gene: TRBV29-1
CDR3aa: CSGRDTSSTGELFF
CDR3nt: TGCAGCGGTAGAGACACCTCCTCCACCGGGGAGCTGTTTTTT

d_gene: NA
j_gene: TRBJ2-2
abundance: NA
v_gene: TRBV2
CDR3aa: CASRVLRGAGTGELFF
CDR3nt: TGTGCCAGCAGGGTTCTCAGGGGCGCGGGCACCGGGGAGCTGTTTTTT

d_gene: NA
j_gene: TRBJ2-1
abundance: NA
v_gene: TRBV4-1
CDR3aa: CASSQGGGGLAPNEQFF
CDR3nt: TGCGCCAGCAGCCAAGGTGGAGGTGGGCTAGCCCCGAATGAGCAGTTCTTC

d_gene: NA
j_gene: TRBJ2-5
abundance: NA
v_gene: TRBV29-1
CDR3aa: CSVVAVQETQYF
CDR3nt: TGCAGCGTTGTAGCGGTCCAAGAGACCCAGTACTTC

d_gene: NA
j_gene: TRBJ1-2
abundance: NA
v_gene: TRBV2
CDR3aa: CARSPQTNYGYTF
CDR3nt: TGTGCCAGATCGCCTCAAACTAACTATGGCTACACCTTC

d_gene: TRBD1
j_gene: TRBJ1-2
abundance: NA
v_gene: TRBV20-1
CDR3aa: CSARDTDEGGGYGYTF
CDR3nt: TGCAGTGCTAGAGATACGGACGAAGGGGGCGGATATGGCTACACCTTC

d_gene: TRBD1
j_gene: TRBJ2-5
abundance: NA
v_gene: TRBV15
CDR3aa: CATSSGLGGLQETQYF
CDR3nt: TGTGCCACCAGCAGTGGTTTAGGGGGCCTGCAAGAGACCCAGTACTTC

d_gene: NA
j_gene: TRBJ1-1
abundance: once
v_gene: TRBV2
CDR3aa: CASRQRDTEAFF
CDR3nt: TGTGCCAGCAGACAGAGGGACACTGAAGCTTTCTTT

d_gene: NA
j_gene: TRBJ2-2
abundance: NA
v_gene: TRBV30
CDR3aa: CAWSVQTTGELFF
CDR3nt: TGTGCCTGGAGTGTACAAACCACCGGGGAGCTGTTTTTT

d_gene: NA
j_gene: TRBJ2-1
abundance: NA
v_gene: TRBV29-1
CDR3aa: CSVTDNEQFF
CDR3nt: TGCAGCGTGACGGACAATGAGCAGTTCTTC

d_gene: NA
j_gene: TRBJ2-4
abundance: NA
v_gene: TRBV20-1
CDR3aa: CSALSLRAKNIQYF
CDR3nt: TGCAGTGCCCTATCCCTGAGGGCCAAAAACATTCAGTACTTC

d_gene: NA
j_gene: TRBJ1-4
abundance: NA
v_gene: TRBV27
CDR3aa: CASSPDFLATNEKLFF
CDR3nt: TGTGCCAGCAGCCCGGATTTTCTTGCAACTAATGAAAAACTGTTTTTT

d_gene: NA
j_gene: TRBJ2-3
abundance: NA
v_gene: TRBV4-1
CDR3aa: CASSLGPSGGTDTQYF
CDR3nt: TGCGCCAGCAGCCTGGGGCCTAGTGGGGGAACAGATACGCAGTATTTT

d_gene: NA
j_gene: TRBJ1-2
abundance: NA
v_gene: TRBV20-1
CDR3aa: CSARIGQNYGYTF
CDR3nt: TGCAGTGCTAGAATTGGTCAGAACTATGGCTACACCTTC

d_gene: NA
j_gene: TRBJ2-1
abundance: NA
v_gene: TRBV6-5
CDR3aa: CASRYTGEQFF
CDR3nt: TGTGCCAGCAGATATACGGGGGAGCAGTTCTTC

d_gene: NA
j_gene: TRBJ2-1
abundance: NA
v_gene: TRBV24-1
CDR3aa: CATSDGALNEQFF
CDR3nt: TGTGCCACCAGTGATGGGGCTCTCAATGAGCAGTTCTTC